This TCR beta chain was identified during a study of early stage breast cancer tumors. In the study overall: ER+/PR+/HER2- status applied to twelve of 16 invasive breast tumors. General study findings and limits: Tumors had roughly 2.5-fold higher T cell density than normal breast.

TCRdb keeps only in-frame clones here, not all; method: immunoSEQ multiplex PCR. The sample has some 24,000 clones; roughly 64% are singletons. Concerning this clone itself: Its antigen is as yet unknown.

The trim removed 4 bases at V and 8 bases at J, leaving 10 bases unmatched. Germline V lookup: CDR1 SGHNT, CDR2 YYREEE (reference sequence). The CDR3 runs to 15 residues. This TCR was sampled from a person between 60 and 70 years old with breast cancer. Sequencing was carried out using breast tumor tissue. The chain carries TRBV5-4 and TRBJ2-1; 9 bases match TRBD1. The CDR3: CASSGKGQGLDEQFF. DNA of the CDR3: TGTGCCAGCAGCGGCAAAGGACAGGGGTTGGATGAGCAGTTCTTC.